What follows are 2 T cell receptor beta chains derived from one specimen sequenced in a study of OX40 agonist ivuxolimab in advanced cancers. TCRdb keeps only in-frame clones here, not all; method: immunoSEQ multiplex PCR. Among tens of thousands of clones listed, around 90% were seen once. The specimen was CD4+ or CD8+ T cells sorted from blood, collected in a trial of the OX40 agonist ivuxolimab. The receptors originated from an adult with an advanced solid tumor such as melanoma, head and neck, liver or kidney cancer.

This clone has a single count. V gene TRBV9 combines with J gene TRBJ2-7, with D unresolved. V dropped 2 bases and J dropped 0 bases, with 9 bases sitting between them. The CDR3 is made up of 14 amino acids. Germline CDR1 SGDLS, CDR2 YYNGEE. The CDR3 sequence: CASSVTTSSYEQYF. The CDR3 DNA follows: TGTGCCAGCAGCGTGACAACGAGCTCCTACGAGCAGTACTTC.

The chain combines TRBV9 with TRBJ1-5, with a weak D call TRBD1 (5 bases). The CDR3 has 14 residues. Between the trimmed V and J ends, which lost 4 bases and 5 bases, there was a span of 13 bases. Germline V gene sequence: CDR1 SGDLS, CDR2 YYNGEE. The DNA of the CDR3 is TGTGCCAGCAGCCTCTGGGGCAGGGATCAGCCCCAGCATTTT. Translation gives CASSLWGRDQPQHF.